This T cell receptor beta chain was captured in a study of blood T cell repertoires in COVID-19. Cohort 3 recovery required two negative PCRs, clearance, or symptom resolution. Trimming at V came to 5 bases and at J to 2 bases, leaving 6 bases not matched to a gene. The CDR3 covers 14 residues. The V gene's germline CDR1 is MNHEY and CDR2 SVGAGI. In the original workflow: Nucleated cell counts were estimated from reference gene primer amplification. Generated by immunoSEQ multiplex PCR, the TCRdb table keeps only in-frame clones and is missing some. The V and J calls and clone size were taken over from that table, and D and trimming were inferred from the DNA. The table shows 280,000 or so clones, with approximately 83% occurring only once.

The receptor was isolated from a man aged 25 to 45 who had recovered from COVID-19. The sequenced sample consisted of PBMCs or T cells enriched from blood (not recorded which). The chain has TRBV6-5 and TRBJ2-7; TRBD2 aligns across 7 bases. The CDR3 spells CASSTPGGPYEQYF. The DNA for the CDR3 is TGTGCCAGCAGTACACCGGGGGGACCCTACGAGCAGTACTTC.